Ten or more counts support the clone carrying this T cell receptor (beta chain). Its antigen is still unknown. Trimming removed 4 bases from V and 1 base from J, with 24 bases in between. The CDR3 contains 19 residues. Germline CDR1 is SGHRS and CDR2 is YFSETQ. The data stem from a study of identical twins. Whole-study results and caveats: Where beta out-of-frame sequences were concerned, excess twin sharing was weaker.

All donors were healthy, and all were Caucasian. Through template switching, a universal primer site was introduced, and the cDNA contained unique molecular identifiers. TCRdb reprocessed the 5' RACE reads with MiXCR, giving one entry per CDR3 protein. The sample has about 700,000 distinct CDR3 sequences; less than 10% are singletons. These data are also associated with another study on yellow fever vaccine responses in identical twins.

V and J are TRBV5-1 and TRBJ2-1; D possibly uses TRBD1 or TRBD2 (6 bases each). The clonotype originates from a woman under 30 in good health. The sample comprised PBMCs. CDR3 nucleotides: TGCGCCAGCAGCGCCAGTAGAGGGGGGACTTTTTTATCCTACAATGAGCAGTTCTTC. Amino acid sequence: CASSASRGGTFLSYNEQFF.